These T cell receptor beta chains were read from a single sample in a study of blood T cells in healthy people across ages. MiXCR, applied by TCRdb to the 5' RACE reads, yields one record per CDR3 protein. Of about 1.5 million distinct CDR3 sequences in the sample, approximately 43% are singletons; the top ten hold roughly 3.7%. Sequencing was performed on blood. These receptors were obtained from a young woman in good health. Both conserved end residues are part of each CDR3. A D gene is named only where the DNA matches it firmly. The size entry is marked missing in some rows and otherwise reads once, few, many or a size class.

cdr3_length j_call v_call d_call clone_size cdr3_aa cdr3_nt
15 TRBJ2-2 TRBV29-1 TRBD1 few CSVLTGGRHTGELFF TGCAGCGTTCTTACAGGGGGCCGTCACACCGGGGAGCTGTTTTTT
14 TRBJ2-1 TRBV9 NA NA CASSVGGEISEQFF TGTGCCAGCAGCGTGGGTGGGGAGATTAGTGAGCAGTTCTTC
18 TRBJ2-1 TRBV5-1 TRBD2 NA CASSSLAGGSPGYNEQFF TGCGCCAGCAGCTCCCTAGCGGGGGGGTCGCCAGGCTACAATGAGCAGTTCTTC
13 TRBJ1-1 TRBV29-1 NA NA CSVFGGRDIEAFF TGCAGCGTTTTTGGGGGCAGAGATATTGAAGCTTTCTTT
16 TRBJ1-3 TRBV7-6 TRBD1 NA CASSSRDSSSGNTIYF TGTGCCAGCAGCTCTCGGGACAGCAGCTCTGGAAACACCATATATTTT
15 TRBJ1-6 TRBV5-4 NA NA CASRGGEGHNSPLHF TGTGCCAGCCGGGGGGGAGAGGGACATAATTCACCCCTCCACTTT
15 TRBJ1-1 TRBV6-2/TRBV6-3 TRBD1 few CATRLGQGFITEAFF TGTGCCACCCGCTTAGGACAGGGTTTCATAACTGAAGCTTTCTTT
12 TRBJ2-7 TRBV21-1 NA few CASAGPRDEQYF TGTGCCTCAGCAGGGCCTCGGGACGAGCAGTACTTC
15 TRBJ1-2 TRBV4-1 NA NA CASSQGRRGNYGYNF TGCGCCAGCAGCCAAGGTCGACGGGGGAACTATGGCTACAACTTC
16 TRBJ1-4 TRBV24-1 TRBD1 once CATSEGTGGTDEKLFF TGTGCCACCAGTGAAGGGACAGGGGGAACTGATGAAAAACTGTTTTTT
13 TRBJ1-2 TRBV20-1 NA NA CSALVAAGNGYTF TGCAGTGCTCTGGTGGCAGCGGGGAATGGCTACACCTTC
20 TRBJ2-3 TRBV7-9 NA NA CASSPPTGAEGIRFSDTQYF TGTGCCAGCAGCCCGCCGACGGGGGCAGAGGGGATTCGATTCTCAGATACGCAGTATTTT
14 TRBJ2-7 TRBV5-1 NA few CASSSRQRYYEQYF TGCGCCAGCAGCTCTCGACAGAGATACTACGAGCAGTACTTC
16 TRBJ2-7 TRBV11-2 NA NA CASSPLTSGSYNEQYF TGTGCCAGCAGCCCCCTTACCAGCGGGTCCTACAATGAGCAGTACTTC
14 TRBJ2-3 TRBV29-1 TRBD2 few CSVGGSGRIDTQYF TGCAGCGTTGGGGGTAGCGGGAGGATAGATACGCAGTATTTT
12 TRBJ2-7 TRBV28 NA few CASGEAEREQYF TGTGCCAGCGGTGAGGCGGAGCGCGAGCAGTACTTC
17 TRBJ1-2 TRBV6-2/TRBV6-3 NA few CASSYFRTASLDYGYTF TGTGCCAGCAGTTACTTTAGGACAGCTTCGCTTGACTATGGCTACACCTTC
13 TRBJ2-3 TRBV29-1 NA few CSVEAGSTDTQYF TGCAGCGTTGAGGCAGGGAGCACAGATACGCAGTATTTT
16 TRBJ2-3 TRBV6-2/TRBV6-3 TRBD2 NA CVSRHLQREMPDTQYF TGTGTCAGCAGACACCTCCAGCGGGAGATGCCAGATACGCAGTATTTT
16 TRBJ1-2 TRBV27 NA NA CASSLTFVGGPYGYTF TGTGCCAGCAGTTTAACGTTCGTAGGAGGACCCTATGGCTACACCTTC
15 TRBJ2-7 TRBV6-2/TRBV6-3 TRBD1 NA CASSSTGQGGYEQYF TGTGCCAGCAGTTCAACAGGACAGGGAGGCTACGAGCAGTACTTC
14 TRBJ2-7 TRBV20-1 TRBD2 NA CSVGGSRINYEQYF TGCTCCGTGGGCGGGAGTAGAATAAACTACGAGCAGTACTTC
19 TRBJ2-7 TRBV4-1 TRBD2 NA CASSQGPLAGGAFSYEQYF TGCGCCAGCAGCCAAGGCCCCCTAGCGGGGGGCGCATTCTCCTACGAGCAGTACTTC
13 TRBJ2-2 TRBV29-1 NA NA CSVVLLGTGELFF TGCAGCGTTGTTTTGCTGGGGACCGGGGAGCTGTTTTTT
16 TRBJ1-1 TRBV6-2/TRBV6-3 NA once CASSPNSRGLSAEAFF TGTGCCAGCAGCCCTAACTCCAGGGGCTTGAGCGCTGAAGCTTTCTTT
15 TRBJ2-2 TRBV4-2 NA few CASSPGPSGTGELFF TGTGCCAGCAGCCCAGGGCCCTCAGGGACCGGGGAGCTGTTTTTT
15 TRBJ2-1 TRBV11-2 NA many CASSLDASSYNEQFF TGTGCCAGCAGCTTGGACGCGAGCTCCTACAATGAGCAGTTCTTC
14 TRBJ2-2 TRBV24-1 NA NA CATSDFNGSGELFF TGTGCCACCAGTGATTTCAATGGATCCGGGGAGCTGTTTTTT
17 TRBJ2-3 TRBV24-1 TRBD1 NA CATSDPGQGAPTDTQYF TGTGCCACCAGTGACCCAGGACAGGGGGCGCCGACAGATACGCAGTATTTT
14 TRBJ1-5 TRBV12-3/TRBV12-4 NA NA CASSSDGNNQPQHF TGTGCCAGCAGTTCGGACGGCAACAATCAGCCCCAGCATTTT
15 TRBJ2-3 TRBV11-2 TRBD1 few CASSIPGQFLHTQYF TGTGCCAGCAGCATACCGGGACAGTTTTTACATACGCAGTATTTT
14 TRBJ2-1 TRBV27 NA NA CASKGVLDYNEQFF TGTGCCAGCAAGGGGGTGTTAGACTACAATGAGCAGTTCTTC
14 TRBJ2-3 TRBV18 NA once CASSPLGQTDTQYF TGTGCCAGCTCACCTCTTGGACAGACAGATACGCAGTATTTT
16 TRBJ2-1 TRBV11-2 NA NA CASSLEVTGPYNEQFF TGTGCCAGCAGCTTAGAGGTGACAGGCCCCTACAATGAGCAGTTCTTC
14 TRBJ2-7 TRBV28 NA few CASSWPPAGNEQYF TGTGCCAGCAGTTGGCCCCCCGCGGGTAATGAGCAGTACTTC
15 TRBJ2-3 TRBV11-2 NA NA CASSLESYRADTQYF TGTGCCAGCAGCTTAGAATCCTACAGGGCAGATACGCAGTATTTT
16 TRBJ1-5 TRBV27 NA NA CASSPAGAEGNQPQHF TGTGCCAGCAGTCCAGCGGGGGCGGAAGGCAATCAGCCCCAGCATTTT
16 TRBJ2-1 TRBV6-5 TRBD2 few CASSYSGTSGNRGQFF TGTGCCAGCAGTTACTCGGGGACTAGCGGGAATCGGGGGCAGTTCTTC
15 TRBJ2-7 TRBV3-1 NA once CASSQDWSGEDEQYF TGTGCCAGCAGCCAAGATTGGTCAGGGGAGGACGAGCAGTACTTC
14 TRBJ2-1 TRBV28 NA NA CASSFRQGKNEQFF TGTGCCAGCAGTTTTAGGCAGGGGAAGAATGAGCAGTTCTTC
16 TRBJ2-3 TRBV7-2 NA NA CASSLAAAGITDTQYF TGTGCCAGCAGCTTAGCGGCGGCGGGCATCACAGATACGCAGTATTTT
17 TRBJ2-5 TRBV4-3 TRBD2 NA CASSPGLADQVSNEQYF TGCGCCAGCAGCCCCGGACTAGCGGACCAAGTAAGCAATGAGCAGTACTTC
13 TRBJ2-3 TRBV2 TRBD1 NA CASTGTGVYTQYF TGTGCCAGCACGGGGACAGGGGTCTATACGCAGTATTTT
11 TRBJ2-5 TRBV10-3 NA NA CAIGERETQYF TGTGCCATCGGGGAGAGGGAGACCCAGTACTTC
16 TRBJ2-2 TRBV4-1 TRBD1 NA CASSPVRGQGGGELFF TGCGCCAGCAGCCCGGTTCGGGGACAGGGTGGCGGGGAGCTGTTTTTT
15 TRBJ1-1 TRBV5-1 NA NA CASSLVGYGNTEAFF TGCGCCAGCAGCTTGGTTGGGTATGGGAACACTGAAGCTTTCTTT
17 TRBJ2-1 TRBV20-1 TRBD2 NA CSARVSGRALRNNEQFF TGCAGTGCTAGGGTTAGCGGGAGGGCCCTACGAAACAATGAGCAGTTCTTC
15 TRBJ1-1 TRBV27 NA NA CASTPMGGWGTEAFF TGTGCCAGCACCCCGATGGGAGGGTGGGGGACTGAAGCTTTCTTT
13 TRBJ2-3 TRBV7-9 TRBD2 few CAAGSGIGHTQYF TGTGCCGCCGGGAGCGGGATTGGTCATACGCAGTATTTT
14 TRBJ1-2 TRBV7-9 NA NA CASSLVRTLYGYTF TGTGCCAGCAGCTTAGTCAGGACACTCTATGGCTACACCTTC
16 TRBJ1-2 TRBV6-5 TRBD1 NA CASSPRTGQPNYGYTF TGTGCCAGCAGCCCAAGGACAGGGCAACCTAACTATGGCTACACCTTC
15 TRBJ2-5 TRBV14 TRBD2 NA CASSPGTNYQETQYF TGTGCCAGCAGCCCCGGGACTAACTACCAAGAGACCCAGTACTTC
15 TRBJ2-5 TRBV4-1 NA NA CASSQGHAPDNEQYF TGCGCCAGCAGCCAAGGACACGCCCCGGACAATGAGCAGTACTTC
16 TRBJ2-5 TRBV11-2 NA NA CASSLGRGIGSGEQYF TGTGCCAGCAGCTTAGGGCGAGGGATAGGATCGGGGGAGCAGTACTTC
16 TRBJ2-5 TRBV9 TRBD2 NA CASSVRTSGGGETQYF TGTGCCAGCAGCGTTAGGACTAGCGGAGGGGGGGAGACCCAGTACTTC